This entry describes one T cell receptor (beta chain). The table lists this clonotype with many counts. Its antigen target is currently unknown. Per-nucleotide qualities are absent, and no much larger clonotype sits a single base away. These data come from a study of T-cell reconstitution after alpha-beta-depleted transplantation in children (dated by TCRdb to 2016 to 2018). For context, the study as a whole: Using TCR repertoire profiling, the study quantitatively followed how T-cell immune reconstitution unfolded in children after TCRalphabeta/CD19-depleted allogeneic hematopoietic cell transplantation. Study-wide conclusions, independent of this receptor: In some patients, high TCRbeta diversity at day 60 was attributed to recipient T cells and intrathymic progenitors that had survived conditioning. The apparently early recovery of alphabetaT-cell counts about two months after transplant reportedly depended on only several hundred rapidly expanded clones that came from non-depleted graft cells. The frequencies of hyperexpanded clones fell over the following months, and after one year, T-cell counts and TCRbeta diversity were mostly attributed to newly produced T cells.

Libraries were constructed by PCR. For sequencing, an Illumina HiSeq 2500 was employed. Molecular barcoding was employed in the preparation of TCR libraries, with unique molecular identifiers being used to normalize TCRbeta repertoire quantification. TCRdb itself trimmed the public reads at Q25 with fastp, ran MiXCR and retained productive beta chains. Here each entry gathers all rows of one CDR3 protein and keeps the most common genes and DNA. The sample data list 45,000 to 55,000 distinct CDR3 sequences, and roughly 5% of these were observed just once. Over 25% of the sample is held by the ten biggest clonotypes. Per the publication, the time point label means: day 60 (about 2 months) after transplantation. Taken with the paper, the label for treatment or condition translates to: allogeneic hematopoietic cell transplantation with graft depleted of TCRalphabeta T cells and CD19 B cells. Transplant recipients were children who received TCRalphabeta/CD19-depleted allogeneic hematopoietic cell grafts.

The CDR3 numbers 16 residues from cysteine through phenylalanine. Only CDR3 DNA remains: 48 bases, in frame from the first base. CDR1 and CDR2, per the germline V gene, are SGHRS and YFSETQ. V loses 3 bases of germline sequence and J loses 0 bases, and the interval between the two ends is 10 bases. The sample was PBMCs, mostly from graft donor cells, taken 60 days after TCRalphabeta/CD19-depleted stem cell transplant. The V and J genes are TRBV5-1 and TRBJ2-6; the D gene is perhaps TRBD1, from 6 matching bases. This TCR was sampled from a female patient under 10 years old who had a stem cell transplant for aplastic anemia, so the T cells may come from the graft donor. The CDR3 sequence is CASSSGDASGANVLTF. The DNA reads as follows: TGCGCCAGCAGCTCAGGGGATGCCTCTGGGGCCAACGTCCTGACTTTC. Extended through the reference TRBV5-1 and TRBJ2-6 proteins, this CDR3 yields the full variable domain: KAGVTQTPRYLIKTRGQQVTLSCSPISGHRSVSWYQQTPGQGLQFLFEYFSETQRNKGNFPGRFSGRQFSNSRSEMNVSTLELGDSALYLCASSSGDASGANVLTFGAGSRLTVL.